This section outlines one T cell receptor (beta chain) sequence together with its context. The entry originates in a study of blood T cell repertoires in COVID-19. Study-wide context: Researchers got acute and convalescent COVID-19 samples from the United States, Italy and Spain. PBMCs, B-cell-depleted T cells, or T cells provided the cDNA or gDNA that made up the material.

V was pared by 4 bases and J by 12 bases, with 9 bases of the junction left unmatched. Germline loops: CDR1 LNHDA, CDR2 SQIVND (reference sequence). The CDR3 loop spans 14 amino acids. Participants spanned ages about 18 to 90 years and resided in fewer than 30 US areas. Before they entered the study, exposed participants had met a COVID-19 case within 2 weeks. Method: immunoSEQ multiplex PCR; TCRdb's copy keeps in-frame clones and lacks some. Among over 200,000 clones, approximately 88% were seen once, and the ten largest hold about 4%. The TCR sequence derives from a young woman who had been exposed to COVID-19. This chain links TRBV19 with TRBJ2-2, with 9 bases that match TRBD2. The sample comprised PBMCs or T cells enriched from blood (not recorded which). DNA of the CDR3: TGTGCCAGTAGTACCTCTAGCGGGACAGCGCAGCTGTTTTTT. It is translated as CASSTSSGTAQLFF.